The clone carrying this T cell receptor (beta chain) has a handful of counts. Antigen specificity is unknown. This sample is part of a study of a mutant IDH1 vaccine in newly diagnosed glioma. As for the study in general: Patients under treatment included around 60% males and about 40% females and had a mean age of approximately 44 years. Patients got radiotherapy, temozolomide, or both beforehand, and most got both. General study findings and limits: There were vaccine-induced immune responses in about 92% of the patients. It seemed that pseudoprogression was not linked to changes in the top peripheral T cell clonotypes.

Trimming removed 0 bases at V and 0 bases at J, with 9 bases between. The germline CDR1 and CDR2 sequences are MNHEY and SMNVEV (reference sequence). This CDR3 has 15 amino acids. The repertoire was sequenced with immunoSEQ multiplex PCR; TCRdb's copy has only in-frame clones and lacks some. The sample has about 92,000 clones; 80% to 90% are singletons. Time point reported: baseline, week 1 (first vaccination visit). Specified treatment: pre-vaccination baseline after standard-of-care therapy. The chain employs TRBV27 and TRBJ2-7; tentative D call: TRBD1 (5 bases). The source of this sequence is a woman aged 50 to 60 with glioma. Specimen: PBMCs, collected from a glioma patient treated with radiotherapy, temozolomide or both. Written as DNA, the CDR3 is TGTGCCAGCAGTTTATCGACAGCTGGCTCCTACGAGCAGTACTTC. It encodes CASSLSTAGSYEQYF.